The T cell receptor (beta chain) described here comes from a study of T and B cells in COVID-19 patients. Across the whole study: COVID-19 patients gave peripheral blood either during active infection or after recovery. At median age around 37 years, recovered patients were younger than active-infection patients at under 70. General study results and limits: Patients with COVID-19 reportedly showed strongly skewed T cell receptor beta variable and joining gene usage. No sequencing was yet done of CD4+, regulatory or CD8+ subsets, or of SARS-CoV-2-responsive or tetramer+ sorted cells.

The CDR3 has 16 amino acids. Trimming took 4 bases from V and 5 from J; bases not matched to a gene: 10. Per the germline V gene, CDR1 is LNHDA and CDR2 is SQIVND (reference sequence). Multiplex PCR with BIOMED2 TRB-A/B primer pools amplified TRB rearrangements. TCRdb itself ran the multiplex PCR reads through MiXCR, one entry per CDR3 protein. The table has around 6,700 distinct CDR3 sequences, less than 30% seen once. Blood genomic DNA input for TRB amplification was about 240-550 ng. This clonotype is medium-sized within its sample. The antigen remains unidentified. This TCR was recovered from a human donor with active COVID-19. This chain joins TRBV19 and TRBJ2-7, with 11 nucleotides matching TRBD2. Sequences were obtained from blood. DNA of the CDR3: TGTGCCAGTAGTAAGGGGACTAGCGGACTTGGGGACGAGCAGTACTTC. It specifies CASSKGTSGLGDEQYF.